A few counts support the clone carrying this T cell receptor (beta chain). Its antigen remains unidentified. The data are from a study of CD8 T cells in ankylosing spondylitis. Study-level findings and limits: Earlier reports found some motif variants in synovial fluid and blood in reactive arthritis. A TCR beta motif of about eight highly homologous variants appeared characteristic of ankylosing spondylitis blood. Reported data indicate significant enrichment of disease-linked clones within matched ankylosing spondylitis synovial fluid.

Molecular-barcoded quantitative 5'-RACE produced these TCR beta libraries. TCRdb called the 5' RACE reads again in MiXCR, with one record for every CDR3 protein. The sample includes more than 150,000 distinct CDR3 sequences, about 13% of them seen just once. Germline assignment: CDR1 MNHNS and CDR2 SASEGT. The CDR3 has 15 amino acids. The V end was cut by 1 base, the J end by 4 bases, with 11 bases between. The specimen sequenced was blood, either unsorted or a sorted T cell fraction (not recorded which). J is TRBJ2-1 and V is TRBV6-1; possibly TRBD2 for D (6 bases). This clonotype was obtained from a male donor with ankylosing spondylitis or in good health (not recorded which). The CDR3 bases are TGTGCCAGCAGTGAAGACACGGGGGTTTACAATGAGCAGTTCTTC. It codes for CASSEDTGVYNEQFF.